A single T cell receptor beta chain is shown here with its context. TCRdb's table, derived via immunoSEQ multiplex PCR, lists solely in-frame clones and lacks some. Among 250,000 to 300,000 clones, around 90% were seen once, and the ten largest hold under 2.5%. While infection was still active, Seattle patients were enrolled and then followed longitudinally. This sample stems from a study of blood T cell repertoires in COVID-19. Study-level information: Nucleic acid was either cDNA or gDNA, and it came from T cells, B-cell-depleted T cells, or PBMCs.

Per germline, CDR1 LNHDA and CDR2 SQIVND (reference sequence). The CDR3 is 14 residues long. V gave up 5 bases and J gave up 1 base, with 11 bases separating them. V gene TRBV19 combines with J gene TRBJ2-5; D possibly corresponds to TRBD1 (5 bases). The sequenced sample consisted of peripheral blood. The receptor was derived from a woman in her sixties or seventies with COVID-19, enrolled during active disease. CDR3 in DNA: TGTGCCAGTAGTCCAGGACATCGCCAAGAGACCCAGTACTTC. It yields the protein CASSPGHRQETQYF.